This TCR beta chain emerged from a study of OX40 agonist ivuxolimab in advanced cancers. Study summary: Among those enrolled, mean age was 60 years (range about 23 to 90) and 70% to 85% were male. Previous treatment with anti-PD-1, anti-PD-L1 or anti-CTLA-4 therapy was allowed; 40% had received some. Findings of the study overall: Which antigen the expanded peripheral T cells recognized is unknown. Relative to CD4+ cells, CD8+ T cells on average had more expanded clones.

Notes on this clone: Its target is not known.

The CDR3 is 13 residues long. Trimming took off 2 bases at V and 5 bases at J, with 9 bases between the two ends. CDR1 and CDR2 (germline): GTSNPN, SVGIG (reference sequence). Libraries were prepared by immunoSEQ multiplex PCR; TCRdb keeps only in-frame clonotypes and omits some of them. Of about 82,000 clones detected, around nine tenths appear once; the ten largest clones hold about 0.6%. The chain links TRBV30 to TRBJ2-2; D is ambiguous. The material was CD4+ or CD8+ T cells sorted from blood, obtained in a trial of the OX40 agonist ivuxolimab. This clonotype was obtained from an adult with an advanced solid tumor such as melanoma, head and neck, liver or kidney cancer. Here the CDR3 DNA reads TGTGCCTGGAGTAGAGCGCGGACCGGGGAGCTGTTTTTT. Encoded protein: CAWSRARTGELFF.